Detailed here is one TCR beta chain. Profiling relied on immunoSEQ multiplex PCR, and the TCRdb table lists in-frame clones only, not all of them. This sample has 53,000 or so clones; around 84% occur once, and the top ten carry 5% to 6%. The data derive from a study of technical replicates of blood from a handful of donors. Trimming cost V 0 bases and J 5 bases; bases outside gene matches: 5. The germline V gene encodes CDR1 SEHNR and CDR2 FQNEAQ (reference sequence). CDR3 length: 15 residues. The sequenced material came from PBMCs. The sequence derives from a human donor in good health. Some clones in this sample may be carry-over from other donors' samples. The rearrangement links TRBV7-9 to TRBJ2-5; 8 nucleotides align to TRBD2. CDR3 sequence (DNA): TGTGCCAGCAGCTTAGCGAGCGGGAGTTTCGAGACCCAGTACTTC. It encodes CASSLASGSFETQYF.